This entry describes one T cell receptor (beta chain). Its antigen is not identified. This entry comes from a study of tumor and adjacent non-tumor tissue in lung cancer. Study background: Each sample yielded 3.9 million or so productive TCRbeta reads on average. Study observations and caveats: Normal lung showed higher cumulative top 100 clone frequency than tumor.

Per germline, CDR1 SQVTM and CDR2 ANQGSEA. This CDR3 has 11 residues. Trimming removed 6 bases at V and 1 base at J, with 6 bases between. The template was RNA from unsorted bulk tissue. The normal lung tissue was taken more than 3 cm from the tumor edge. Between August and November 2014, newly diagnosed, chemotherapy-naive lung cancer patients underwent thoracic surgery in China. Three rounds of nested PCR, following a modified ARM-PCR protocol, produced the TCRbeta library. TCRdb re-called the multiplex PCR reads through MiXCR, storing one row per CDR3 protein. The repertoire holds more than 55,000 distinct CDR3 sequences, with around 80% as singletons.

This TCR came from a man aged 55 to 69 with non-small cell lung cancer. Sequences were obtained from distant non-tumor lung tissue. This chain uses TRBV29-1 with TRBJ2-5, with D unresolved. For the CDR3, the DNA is TGCAGCGTCGTCGTCCAAGAGACCCAGTACTTC. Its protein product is CSVVVQETQYF.